This TCR beta chain was sequenced during a study of human T cells and chemical hapten exposure. Time point specified: pre-sensitization, week 0. Indicated treatment: therapeutic diphenylcyclopropenone sensitization with weekly scalp DPC. V lost 3 bases, J lost 3 bases, and 8 bases lay in between. CDR1 and CDR2 from the germline V gene are SGHVS and FNYEAQ. The CDR3 spans 14 residues. It was the library that attached unique molecular identifiers to individual cDNA molecules. Using its own MiXCR run on the RACE reads, TCRdb lists one record per CDR3 protein. The sample lists 250,000 or so distinct CDR3 sequences, roughly 7.7% occurring once.

This sequence was found in a man aged 18 to 29 with alopecia areata. Some clones in this sample may be carry-over from other donors' samples. Material: whole blood, obtained in connection with sensitization to the hapten diphenylcyclopropenone (DPC). The chain has TRBV7-6 and TRBJ2-2; D tentatively fits TRBD1 or TRBD2 (5 bases each). For the CDR3, the DNA is TGTGCCAGCAGCTTGGGGACGGACACCGGGGAGCTGTTTTTT. Protein: CASSLGTDTGELFF.